This T cell receptor beta chain was captured in a study of cytomegalovirus exposure and HLA in healthy donors. The study's findings and limits: In a later analysis, approximately 18,000 TCR beta sequences were associated with HLA alleles at 0.05 false discovery rate. High specificity and sensitivity for cytomegalovirus status were reported for the classifier. Previous analysis showed most TCR beta V segments were productive about 90% or about 30% of the time.

PCR was performed using 60 Vbeta and 13 Jbeta primers. Produced via immunoSEQ multiplex PCR; TCRdb's table is partial and in-frame only. There are about 140,000 clones in the sample; roughly 75% occur only once, and around 11% lies in the top ten. The ends lost 6 bases at V and 4 bases at J; junction bases unmatched: 13. CDR1 MDHEN and CDR2 SYDVKM come from the germline V gene. The length of the CDR3 is 16 residues. A word on this clone: Antigen unknown.

Sequencing used PBMCs. This receptor was taken from a man younger than 35 in good health and CMV-seropositive. The chain has TRBV28 and TRBJ2-7; 9 bases agree with TRBD2. CDR3 sequence reads: CASSQGHSGSRYEQYF. CDR3 DNA: TGTGCCAGCAGCCAGGGGCATAGCGGGAGTAGGTACGAGCAGTACTTC. Together with reference TRBV28 and TRBJ2-7, the CDR3 gives the full variable domain: DVKVTQSSRYLVKRTGEKVFLECVQDMDHENMFWYRQDPGLGLRLIYFSYDVKMKEKGDIPEGYSVSREKKERFSLILESASTNQTSMYLCASSQGHSGSRYEQYFGPGTRLTVT.